This T cell receptor (beta chain) was recorded in a study of blood T cells in healthy people across ages. The V end lost 0 bases, the J end lost 5 bases, and 8 bases lay between the germline ends. Germline V CDR1 and CDR2: ENHRY, SYGVKD. The CDR3 is made up of 15 amino acids. Then a second PCR, running roughly 7 to 11 cycles, was carried out with a sample-barcoded 5' primer and a J-beta primer mix. TCRdb re-called the 5' RACE reads through MiXCR, storing one row per CDR3 protein. The sample lists about 1.7 million distinct CDR3 sequences, roughly 30% occurring once. This clonotype was obtained from a young woman in good health. The material sequenced was blood. The chain has TRBV10-3 and TRBJ1-6; D is unclear. Written as DNA, the CDR3 is TGTGCCATCAGTGAGTCGGAGCTTAATAATTCACCCCTCCACTTT. Protein product: CAISESELNNSPLHF.